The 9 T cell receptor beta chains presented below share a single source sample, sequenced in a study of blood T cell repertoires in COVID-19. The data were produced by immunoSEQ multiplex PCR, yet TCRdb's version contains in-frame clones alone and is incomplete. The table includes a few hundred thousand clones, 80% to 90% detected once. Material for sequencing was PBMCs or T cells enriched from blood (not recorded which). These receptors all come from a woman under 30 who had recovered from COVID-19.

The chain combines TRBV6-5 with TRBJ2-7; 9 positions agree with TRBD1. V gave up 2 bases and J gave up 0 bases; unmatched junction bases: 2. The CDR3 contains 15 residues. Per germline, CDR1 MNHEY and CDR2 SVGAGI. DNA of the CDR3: TGTGCCAGCAGTTACGACAGGGGGGGCTCCTACGAGCAGTACTTC. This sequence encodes CASSYDRGGSYEQYF.

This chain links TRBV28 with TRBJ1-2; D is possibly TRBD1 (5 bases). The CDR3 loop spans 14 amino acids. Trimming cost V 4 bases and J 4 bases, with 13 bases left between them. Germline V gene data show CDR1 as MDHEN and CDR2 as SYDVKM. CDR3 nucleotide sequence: TGTGCCAGCAGTTACTCCGGGGGGTCCTATGGCTACACCTTC. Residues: CASSYSGGSYGYTF.

The CDR3 sequence: CAISDLAGGHNEQFF. The CDR3 nucleotides read TGTGCCATCAGTGACTTAGCGGGAGGACACAATGAGCAGTTCTTC. The V gene is TRBV10-3, the J gene TRBJ2-1, with 10 bases fitting TRBD2. This CDR3 spans 15 amino acids. CDR1 is ENHRY and CDR2 is SYGVKD in the germline V gene. Trimming took 3 bases from V and 5 from J; bases not matched to a gene: 4.

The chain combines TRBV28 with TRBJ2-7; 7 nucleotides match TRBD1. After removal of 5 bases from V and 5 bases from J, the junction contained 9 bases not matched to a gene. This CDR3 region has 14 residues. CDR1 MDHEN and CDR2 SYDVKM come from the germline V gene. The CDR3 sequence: CASSPLQGRNEQYF. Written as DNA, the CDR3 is TGTGCCAGCAGTCCTCTACAGGGGCGGAACGAGCAGTACTTC.

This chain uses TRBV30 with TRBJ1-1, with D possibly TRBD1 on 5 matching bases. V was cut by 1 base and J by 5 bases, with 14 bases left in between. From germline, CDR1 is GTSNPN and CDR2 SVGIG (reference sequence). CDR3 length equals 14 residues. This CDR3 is CAWSGGLGRTEAFF. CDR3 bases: TGTGCCTGGAGTGGGGGACTCGGGCGAACTGAAGCTTTCTTT.

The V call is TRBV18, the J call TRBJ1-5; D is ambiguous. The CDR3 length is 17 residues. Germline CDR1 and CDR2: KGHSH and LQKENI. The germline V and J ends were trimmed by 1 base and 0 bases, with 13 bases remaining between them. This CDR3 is CASSPQDVGYSNQPQHF. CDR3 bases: TGTGCCAGCTCACCACAGGATGTGGGCTATAGCAATCAGCCCCAGCATTTT.

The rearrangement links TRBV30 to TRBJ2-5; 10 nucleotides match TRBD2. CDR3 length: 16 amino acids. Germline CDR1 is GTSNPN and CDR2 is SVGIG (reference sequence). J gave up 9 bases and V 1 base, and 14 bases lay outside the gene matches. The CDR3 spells CAWSALAGGLPKAQYF. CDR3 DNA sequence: TGTGCCTGGAGTGCTTTAGCGGGGGGCCTCCCAAAGGCCCAGTACTTC.

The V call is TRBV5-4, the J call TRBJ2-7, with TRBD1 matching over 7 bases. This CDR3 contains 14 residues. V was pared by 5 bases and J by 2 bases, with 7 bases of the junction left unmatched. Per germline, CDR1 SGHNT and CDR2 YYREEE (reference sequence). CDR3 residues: CASSPGTDPYEQYF. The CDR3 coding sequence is TGTGCCAGCAGTCCCGGGACAGACCCCTACGAGCAGTACTTC.

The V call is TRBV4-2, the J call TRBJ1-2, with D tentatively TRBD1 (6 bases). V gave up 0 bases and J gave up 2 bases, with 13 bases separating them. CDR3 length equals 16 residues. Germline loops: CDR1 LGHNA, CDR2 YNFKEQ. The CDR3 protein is CASSQEAGQTNYGYTF. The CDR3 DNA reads TGTGCCAGCAGCCAAGAGGCCGGACAGACGAACTATGGCTACACCTTC.